These 18 T cell receptor beta chains were all obtained from the same sample, sequenced in a study of T cell responses to AZD1222 COVID-19 vaccine. Only in-frame clones appear in the TCRdb table, and some are missing; sequencing was by immunoSEQ multiplex PCR. The table has about 85,000 clones, more than 75% seen once. The material was peripheral blood, obtained on day 0 of AZD1222 vaccination. The receptors derive from an adult in good health.

This chain connects TRBV11-1 to TRBJ1-2; 11 bases fit TRBD1. From germline, CDR1 is SGHAT and CDR2 FQDESV (reference sequence). V lost 4 bases, J lost 3 bases, and 4 bases stayed unmatched. The CDR3 contains 15 residues. Here the CDR3 DNA reads TGTGCCAGCAGCTCTGGACAGGGGGCTCACTATGGCTACACCTTC. It yields the protein CASSSGQGAHYGYTF.

This sequence joins TRBV28 and TRBJ1-2, with 10 nucleotides matching TRBD1. V lost 6 bases, J lost 1 base, and 8 bases stayed unmatched. Germline V gene lookup returns CDR1 MDHEN and CDR2 SYDVKM. CDR3 size: 16 residues. Here the CDR3 DNA reads TGTGCCAGCAGCTCCTCAGGACAGGGGGTTAACTATGGCTACACCTTC. This codes for CASSSSGQGVNYGYTF.

The chain couples TRBV5-4 to TRBJ2-7, with 8 bases matching TRBD1. Germline trimming cut 6 bases from V and 0 bases from J; bases unmatched to any gene: 5. Germline V lookup: CDR1 SGHNT, CDR2 YYREEE (reference sequence). The CDR3 length is 14 residues. For the CDR3, the DNA is TGTGCCAGCAAACCGGGACAGGACTCCTACGAGCAGTACTTC. Amino acids: CASKPGQDSYEQYF. The full variable domain, completed using reference TRBV5-4 and TRBJ2-7, is ETGVTQSPTHLIKTRGQQVTLRCSSQSGHNTVSWYQQALGQGPQFIFQYYREEENGRGNFPPRFSGLQFPNYSSELNVNALELDDSALYLCASKPGQDSYEQYFGPGTRLTVT.

The V gene is TRBV5-1, the J gene TRBJ1-2; D perhaps matches TRBD1 (5 bases). V was trimmed by 0 bases and J by 5 bases, leaving 17 bases between them. There are 16 residues in the CDR3. The germline CDR1 and CDR2 sequences are SGHRS and YFSETQ. The chain's CDR3 is CASSLASPGVGYGYTF. CDR3 DNA: TGCGCCAGCAGCTTGGCATCCCCGGGGGTCGGGTATGGCTACACCTTC.

This chain links TRBV18 with TRBJ1-5; D is undetermined. This CDR3 region has 12 residues. Trimming left V 3 bases short and J 3 bases short, with 3 bases between. Germline V gives CDR1 KGHSH, CDR2 LQKENI. CDR3 coding DNA: TGTGCCAGCTCACCCTTCAATCAGCCCCAGCATTTT. Its translation is CASSPFNQPQHF.

Only a few counts were recorded for this clone. The V and J genes are TRBV28 and TRBJ2-7, with D possibly being TRBD1 or TRBD2 (5 bases each). The ends were cut back, 7 bases at V and 4 bases at J, with 20 bases in the middle. The CDR3 covers 15 residues. Per the germline V gene, CDR1 is MDHEN and CDR2 is SYDVKM. The DNA for the CDR3 is TGTGCCAGCATCACCGGGACGGGCCTCCCTTACGAGCAGTACTTC. Its protein product is CASITGTGLPYEQYF. Looking up the rest from reference TRBV28 and TRBJ2-7 gives the full variable domain: DVKVTQSSRYLVKRTGEKVFLECVQDMDHENMFWYRQDPGLGLRLIYFSYDVKMKEKGDIPEGYSVSREKKERFSLILESASTNQTSMYLCASITGTGLPYEQYFGPGTRLTVT.

This clone came up once. This chain connects TRBV27 to TRBJ2-7, with 9 nucleotides matching TRBD1. The trim removed 4 bases at V and 4 bases at J, leaving 2 bases unmatched. Germline assignment: CDR1 MNHEY and CDR2 SMNVEV (reference sequence). CDR3 length: 13 residues. In nucleotides, the CDR3 is TGTGCCAGCAGTTCCGGGACAGGGTACGAGCAGTACTTC. It codes for CASSSGTGYEQYF.

This chain joins TRBV6-1 and TRBJ2-1; TRBD2 matches 11 bases. Germline V CDR1 and CDR2: MNHNS, SASEGT. There are 15 residues in the CDR3. The V and J ends lost 1 base and 8 bases, in that order; junction bases with no gene match: 4. Here the CDR3 DNA reads TGTGCCAGCAGTGAAGGCCTAGCGGGAGGATATGAGCAGTTCTTC. Translating gives CASSEGLAGGYEQFF.

V gene TRBV6-5 combines with J gene TRBJ1-1, with D possibly being TRBD1 (6 bases). Trimming took 2 bases from V and 0 from J, leaving 10 bases between them. The CDR3 is 15 residues long. Germline CDR1 MNHEY, CDR2 SVGAGI. In DNA, the CDR3 is TGTGCCAGCAGTTACGATCGACAGGTGAACACTGAAGCTTTCTTT. Protein: CASSYDRQVNTEAFF.

The gene calls are TRBV7-9 and TRBJ2-7; D is ambiguous. This CDR3 has 11 amino acids. Trimming shortened V by 5 bases and J by 5 bases, and 7 bases separated the two germline ends. CDR1 is SEHNR and CDR2 is FQNEAQ in the germline V gene (reference sequence). The CDR3 DNA reads as TGTGCCAGCAGCCCCGGGCACGAGCAGTACTTC. The encoded protein is CASSPGHEQYF.

The gene calls are TRBV28 and TRBJ1-4; TRBD1 is a possible D gene (6 bases). CDR3 length: 14 amino acids. The ends were cut back, 7 bases at V and 7 bases at J, with 16 bases in the middle. Germline V gene lookup returns CDR1 MDHEN and CDR2 SYDVKM. CDR3 loop: CASISGQGSEKLFF. Here the CDR3 DNA reads TGTGCCAGCATCAGCGGGCAGGGGAGTGAAAAACTGTTTTTT.

CDR3 sequence reads: CASSQEPGLTGKGTEAFF. The CDR3 DNA is TGTGCCAGCAGCCAAGAACCGGGACTTACAGGAAAGGGAACTGAAGCTTTCTTT. The genes are TRBV4-2 and TRBJ1-1; D possibly corresponds to TRBD1 (5 bases). The V and J ends lost 0 bases and 5 bases respectively, with 22 bases between them. This CDR3 is 18 amino acids long. Germline V CDR1 and CDR2: LGHNA, YNFKEQ.

By proportion, this clone is medium-sized. The V call is TRBV28, the J call TRBJ2-5; 10 nucleotides match TRBD1. V was pared by 2 bases and J by 5 bases, with 2 bases of the junction left unmatched. The CDR3 loop spans 14 amino acids. Germline CDR1 MDHEN, CDR2 SYDVKM. The CDR3 loop reads CASSLGQGVETQYF. For the CDR3, the DNA is TGTGCCAGCAGTTTAGGACAGGGGGTCGAGACCCAGTACTTC.

The genes are TRBV10-1 and TRBJ2-1, with D possibly TRBD2 on 5 matching bases. Trimming took 4 bases from V and 5 from J, leaving 9 bases between them. CDR3 length equals 13 residues. Germline V lookup: CDR1 WNHNN, CDR2 SYGVQD (reference sequence). The CDR3 reads CASSAGLNNEQFF. The CDR3 DNA follows: TGCGCCAGCAGTGCTGGACTCAACAATGAGCAGTTCTTC.

This sequence joins TRBV7-8 and TRBJ1-2; D unclear. The CDR3 runs 15 residues. V lost 1 base and J 2 bases, leaving 11 bases between the germline ends. Germline V lookup: CDR1 SGHVS, CDR2 FQNEAQ. The CDR3 DNA reads as TGTGCCAGCAGCTTAGACGCCAGTATCAACTATGGCTACACCTTC. It encodes CASSLDASINYGYTF.

This chain uses TRBV5-4 with TRBJ2-7; no clear D. CDR1 and CDR2 (germline): SGHNT, YYREEE (reference sequence). V was trimmed by 4 bases and J by 6 bases, leaving 14 bases between them. The CDR3 extends over 13 amino acids. The CDR3 nucleotides are TGTGCCAGCAGCCGGACCCAAACGGGCGAGCAGTACTTC. It codes for CASSRTQTGEQYF.

This chain joins TRBV28 and TRBJ2-7; tentatively, D is TRBD1 (7 bases). The CDR3 consists of 13 residues. The V and J ends lost 10 bases and 2 bases respectively, with 15 bases between them. Germline V gene data show CDR1 as MDHEN and CDR2 as SYDVKM. CDR3 nucleotides: TGTGCCACCCGGGGGACAGAGGCCTACGAGCAGTACTTC. This gives the protein CATRGTEAYEQYF.

V is TRBV6-1 and J is TRBJ2-7, with D hard to call. V shed 1 base and J shed 4 bases, with 5 bases lying between them. This CDR3 spans 12 amino acids. Per the germline V gene, CDR1 is MNHNS and CDR2 is SASEGT. In DNA form, the CDR3 reads TGTGCCAGCAGTGAAGGGGCATACGAGCAGTACTTC. Residues: CASSEGAYEQYF.